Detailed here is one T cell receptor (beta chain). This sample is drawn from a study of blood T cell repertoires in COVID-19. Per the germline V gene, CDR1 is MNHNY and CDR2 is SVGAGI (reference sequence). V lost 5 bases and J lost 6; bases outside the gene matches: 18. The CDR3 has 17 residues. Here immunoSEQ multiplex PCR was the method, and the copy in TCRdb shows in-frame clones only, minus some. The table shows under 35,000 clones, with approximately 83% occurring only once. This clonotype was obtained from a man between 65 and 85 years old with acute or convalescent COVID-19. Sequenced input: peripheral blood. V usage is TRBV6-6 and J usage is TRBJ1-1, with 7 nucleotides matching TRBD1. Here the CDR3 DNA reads TGTGCCAGCAGTCAACGGACAGGCCTGGTGGGCACCCCTGAAGCTTTCTTT. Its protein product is CASSQRTGLVGTPEAFF.